A selection of T cell receptor beta chains follows, all from one sample in a study of cytomegalovirus exposure and HLA in healthy donors. Method: immunoSEQ multiplex PCR; TCRdb's copy keeps in-frame clones and lacks some. The profile shows over 100,000 clones, 55% to 65% of them singletons. Sequenced: PBMCs. The origin of the receptors is a man aged 40-50 years in good health and CMV-seropositive. The CDR3 runs from the conserved cysteine through the conserved F or W. D genes are given only for firm matches. A clone size is listed for some rows: how often the clone was seen (once, few, many), or a class if it is expanded.

V gene: TRBV28; clone size: NA; D gene: NA; J gene: TRBJ1-4; CDR3 protein: CASRGALTATNEKLFF; CDR3 DNA: TGTGCCAGCAGGGGGGCCCTCACCGCAACTAATGAAAAACTGTTTTTT
V gene: TRBV2; clone size: NA; D gene: NA; J gene: TRBJ1-4; CDR3 protein: CASSEGYRNEKLFF; CDR3 DNA: TGTGCCAGCAGTGAAGGCTACCGTAATGAAAAACTGTTTTTT
V gene: TRBV7-9; clone size: few; D gene: TRBD1; J gene: TRBJ1-1; CDR3 protein: CASSPRGQGNLNTEAFF; CDR3 DNA: TGTGCCAGCAGTCCGAGAGGACAGGGGAACCTGAACACTGAAGCTTTCTTT
V gene: TRBV6-5; clone size: NA; D gene: TRBD2; J gene: TRBJ2-3; CDR3 protein: CASSSGNTDTQYF; CDR3 DNA: TGTGCCAGCAGCAGCGGGAACACAGATACGCAGTATTTT
V gene: TRBV4-1; clone size: once; D gene: NA; J gene: TRBJ1-5; CDR3 protein: CASSHPGRDFGTQHF; CDR3 DNA: TGCGCCAGCAGCCACCCTGGGAGGGACTTTGGGACCCAGCATTTT
V gene: TRBV5-4; clone size: NA; D gene: TRBD2; J gene: TRBJ2-1; CDR3 protein: CASSLYPGGPYNEQFF; CDR3 DNA: TGTGCCAGCAGCTTGTATCCGGGAGGGCCCTACAATGAGCAGTTCTTC
V gene: TRBV11-2; clone size: NA; D gene: NA; J gene: TRBJ1-1; CDR3 protein: CASSLGEDTEAFF; CDR3 DNA: TGTGCCAGCAGCTTAGGGGAGGACACTGAAGCTTTCTTT
V gene: TRBV4-2; clone size: once; D gene: NA; J gene: TRBJ2-3; CDR3 protein: CASSQDPADTQYF; CDR3 DNA: TGTGCCAGCAGCCAAGACCCCGCAGATACGCAGTATTTT
V gene: TRBV19; clone size: NA; D gene: NA; J gene: TRBJ1-3; CDR3 protein: CASEGTISSGNTIYF; CDR3 DNA: TGTGCCAGCGAAGGGACTATCAGCTCTGGAAACACCATATATTTT
V gene: TRBV7-9; clone size: NA; D gene: TRBD2; J gene: TRBJ2-1; CDR3 protein: CASSLTSGGNEQFF; CDR3 DNA: TGTGCCAGCAGCTTGACTAGCGGGGGGAATGAGCAGTTCTTC
V gene: TRBV7-9; clone size: NA; D gene: NA; J gene: TRBJ2-7; CDR3 protein: CASSEFGTTYEQYF; CDR3 DNA: TGTGCCAGCAGCGAGTTCGGGACAACCTACGAGCAGTACTTC
V gene: TRBV18; clone size: once; D gene: TRBD1; J gene: TRBJ2-5; CDR3 protein: CASSRTGTAQETQYF; CDR3 DNA: TGTGCCAGCTCACGGACAGGAACCGCACAAGAGACCCAGTACTTC
V gene: TRBV2; clone size: few; D gene: NA; J gene: TRBJ1-2; CDR3 protein: CASQMDSPYYGYTF; CDR3 DNA: TGTGCCAGTCAGATGGACAGTCCCTACTATGGCTACACCTTC
V gene: TRBV7-6; clone size: NA; D gene: TRBD2; J gene: TRBJ2-1; CDR3 protein: CASSLLASGRYNEQFF; CDR3 DNA: TGTGCCAGCAGCTTACTTGCTAGCGGGCGCTACAATGAGCAGTTCTTC
V gene: TRBV7-8; clone size: NA; D gene: NA; J gene: TRBJ2-7; CDR3 protein: CASRPWRAYEQYF; CDR3 DNA: TGTGCCAGCCGCCCCTGGAGGGCCTACGAGCAGTACTTC
V gene: TRBV7-2; clone size: NA; D gene: TRBD2; J gene: TRBJ2-1; CDR3 protein: CASSLAGLAGVGGRNEQFF; CDR3 DNA: TGTGCCAGCAGCCTCGCCGGACTAGCGGGAGTAGGGGGGCGCAATGAGCAGTTCTTC
V gene: TRBV7-9; clone size: NA; D gene: NA; J gene: TRBJ1-4; CDR3 protein: CASSLHEKLFF; CDR3 DNA: TGTGCCAGCAGCCTCCATGAAAAACTGTTTTTT
V gene: TRBV11-2; clone size: NA; D gene: NA; J gene: TRBJ1-3; CDR3 protein: CASSSHYLSNRVPGNTIYF; CDR3 DNA: TGTGCCAGCAGCTCTCACTACCTGAGCAACAGGGTCCCGGGAAACACCATATATTTT
V gene: TRBV21-1; clone size: NA; D gene: NA; J gene: TRBJ2-7; CDR3 protein: CASSSGYRGQVFEQYF; CDR3 DNA: TGTGCCAGCAGTTCGGGTTACAGGGGGCAGGTCTTCGAGCAGTACTTC
V gene: TRBV28; clone size: NA; D gene: NA; J gene: TRBJ1-4; CDR3 protein: CASSLVQREKLFF; CDR3 DNA: TGTGCCAGCAGTTTAGTACAGCGGGAAAAACTGTTTTTT
V gene: TRBV4-2; clone size: NA; D gene: TRBD2; J gene: TRBJ2-1; CDR3 protein: CASSSSGGAYNEQFF; CDR3 DNA: TGTGCCAGCAGCTCCAGCGGGGGGGCCTACAATGAGCAGTTCTTC
V gene: TRBV7-2; clone size: NA; D gene: TRBD2; J gene: TRBJ2-5; CDR3 protein: CASSLGHLAGAGETQYF; CDR3 DNA: TGTGCCAGCAGCTTAGGCCACCTAGCGGGAGCTGGAGAGACCCAGTACTTC
V gene: TRBV18; clone size: few; D gene: TRBD1; J gene: TRBJ1-1; CDR3 protein: CASSPDGTGSTEAFF; CDR3 DNA: TGTGCCAGCTCACCAGACGGGACAGGGAGCACTGAAGCTTTCTTT
V gene: TRBV5-8; clone size: NA; D gene: TRBD1; J gene: TRBJ1-5; CDR3 protein: CASSYRGNDQPQHF; CDR3 DNA: TGTGCCAGCAGTTACAGGGGTAATGATCAGCCCCAGCATTTT
V gene: TRBV19; clone size: NA; D gene: NA; J gene: TRBJ1-1; CDR3 protein: CASRTLEGFEAFF; CDR3 DNA: TGTGCCAGTAGGACCTTGGAGGGGTTTGAAGCTTTCTTT
V gene: TRBV4-1; clone size: NA; D gene: NA; J gene: TRBJ1-1; CDR3 protein: CASSQDTQGSGNTEAFF; CDR3 DNA: TGCGCCAGCAGCCAAGATACCCAGGGGTCCGGGAACACTGAAGCTTTCTTT
V gene: TRBV30; clone size: once; D gene: TRBD1; J gene: TRBJ2-2; CDR3 protein: CAGRTGVNTGELFF; CDR3 DNA: TGTGCCGGACGGACAGGAGTGAACACCGGGGAGCTGTTTTTT
V gene: TRBV19; clone size: NA; D gene: TRBD2; J gene: TRBJ2-3; CDR3 protein: CASSIQRAGVVSDTQYF; CDR3 DNA: TGTGCCAGTAGTATCCAAAGGGCGGGAGTGGTATCAGATACGCAGTATTTT
V gene: TRBV19; clone size: NA; D gene: TRBD1; J gene: TRBJ1-1; CDR3 protein: CASSNTGTGMKGTEAFF; CDR3 DNA: TGTGCCAGTAGTAATACCGGGACAGGGATGAAGGGCACTGAAGCTTTCTTT
V gene: TRBV11-2; clone size: few; D gene: NA; J gene: TRBJ2-5; CDR3 protein: CASSLGLVWAGDVRETQYF; CDR3 DNA: TGTGCCAGCAGCTTAGGTTTGGTGTGGGCAGGGGACGTCCGAGAGACCCAGTACTTC
V gene: TRBV15; clone size: NA; D gene: NA; J gene: TRBJ1-1; CDR3 protein: CATSRDRRGGPNTEAFF; CDR3 DNA: TGTGCCACCAGCAGAGATCGAAGGGGGGGCCCGAACACTGAAGCTTTCTTT
V gene: TRBV30; clone size: NA; D gene: TRBD1; J gene: TRBJ2-7; CDR3 protein: CAFGQGPYEQYF; CDR3 DNA: TGTGCCTTCGGACAGGGTCCCTACGAGCAGTACTTC
V gene: TRBV7-9; clone size: few; D gene: NA; J gene: TRBJ1-2; CDR3 protein: CASSLPEGYIYGYTF; CDR3 DNA: TGTGCCAGCAGCTTACCCGAGGGTTATATCTATGGCTACACCTTC
V gene: TRBV19; clone size: once; D gene: TRBD1; J gene: TRBJ1-1; CDR3 protein: CASSIQGANTEAFF; CDR3 DNA: TGTGCCAGTAGTATTCAGGGGGCGAACACTGAAGCTTTCTTT
V gene: TRBV5-4; clone size: NA; D gene: TRBD1; J gene: TRBJ1-2; CDR3 protein: CASSLGQGAFYGYTF; CDR3 DNA: TGTGCCAGCAGCTTGGGACAGGGGGCCTTCTATGGCTACACCTTC
V gene: TRBV7-9; clone size: NA; D gene: TRBD2; J gene: TRBJ2-1; CDR3 protein: CASSLVTSGNNEQFF; CDR3 DNA: TGTGCCAGCAGCTTGGTGACTAGCGGAAACAATGAGCAGTTCTTC
V gene: TRBV29-1; clone size: NA; D gene: NA; J gene: TRBJ2-7; CDR3 protein: CSVTAGSVDEQYF; CDR3 DNA: TGCAGCGTTACGGCGGGAAGCGTGGACGAGCAGTACTTC
V gene: TRBV14; clone size: NA; D gene: NA; J gene: TRBJ2-5; CDR3 protein: CASSQDRAQETQYF; CDR3 DNA: TGTGCCAGCAGCCAAGATCGAGCTCAAGAGACCCAGTACTTC
V gene: TRBV7-2; clone size: NA; D gene: NA; J gene: TRBJ2-3; CDR3 protein: CASSTGLGTDTQYF; CDR3 DNA: TGTGCCAGCAGCACAGGGCTCGGCACAGATACGCAGTATTTT
V gene: TRBV27; clone size: NA; D gene: TRBD1; J gene: TRBJ1-2; CDR3 protein: CASSWAGTGGRGYTF; CDR3 DNA: TGTGCCAGCAGTTGGGCTGGGACAGGGGGCAGGGGCTACACCTTC